A selection of T cell receptor beta chains follows, all from one sample in a study of blood T cell repertoires in COVID-19. Data came from immunoSEQ multiplex PCR; TCRdb stores just in-frame clones and leaves some out. The table lists tens of thousands of clones, over 80% of them singletons. Source material: peripheral blood. The receptors come from a man aged 50-60 years with acute or convalescent COVID-19. The CDR3 runs from the conserved cysteine through the conserved F or W. The order of the fields is D gene, V gene, J gene, clone size, CDR3 protein, CDR3 DNA. D genes are given only for firm matches. Clone size is stated in some rows and not others, as once, few, many or a class when expanded.

d_call: NA; v_call: TRBV7-9; j_call: TRBJ2-1; clone_size: once; cdr3_aa: CASSLVDRGNEQFF; cdr3_nt: TGTGCCAGCAGCTTAGTGGACAGAGGCAATGAGCAGTTCTTC
d_call: NA; v_call: TRBV18; j_call: TRBJ1-5; clone_size: once; cdr3_aa: CASSPSVVDQPQHF; cdr3_nt: TGTGCCAGCTCGCCGTCAGTTGTCGATCAGCCCCAGCATTTT
d_call: TRBD1; v_call: TRBV4-2; j_call: TRBJ1-2; clone_size: NA; cdr3_aa: CASSPRQGDYGYTF; cdr3_nt: TGTGCCAGCAGCCCCCGACAGGGTGACTATGGCTACACCTTC
d_call: NA; v_call: TRBV6-2/TRBV6-3; j_call: TRBJ2-3; clone_size: NA; cdr3_aa: CASSSWQAPADTQYF; cdr3_nt: TGTGCCAGCAGTTCTTGGCAGGCCCCCGCAGATACGCAGTATTTT
d_call: TRBD1; v_call: TRBV5-1; j_call: TRBJ1-1; clone_size: NA; cdr3_aa: CASSSPTHGTGARGNTEAFF; cdr3_nt: TGCGCCAGCAGCTCCCCGACACACGGGACAGGGGCCAGGGGCAACACTGAAGCTTTCTTT
d_call: NA; v_call: TRBV2; j_call: TRBJ2-7; clone_size: NA; cdr3_aa: CASSPLGGDEQYF; cdr3_nt: TGTGCCAGCAGCCCCCTTGGGGGCGACGAGCAGTACTTC
d_call: TRBD2; v_call: TRBV27; j_call: TRBJ2-7; clone_size: NA; cdr3_aa: CASFPPQLAGDYEQYF; cdr3_nt: TGTGCCAGCTTCCCTCCCCAACTAGCGGGAGATTACGAGCAGTACTTC
d_call: TRBD1; v_call: TRBV9; j_call: TRBJ2-7; clone_size: few; cdr3_aa: CASSRLGQGDYEQYF; cdr3_nt: TGTGCCAGCAGCCGGTTGGGGCAGGGGGACTACGAGCAGTACTTC
d_call: NA; v_call: TRBV28; j_call: TRBJ1-1; clone_size: NA; cdr3_aa: CASSVAGGAPTEAFF; cdr3_nt: TGTGCCAGCAGTGTAGCGGGGGGCGCCCCCACTGAAGCTTTCTTT
d_call: TRBD1; v_call: TRBV2; j_call: TRBJ1-1; clone_size: once; cdr3_aa: CASSEEDRVETEAFF; cdr3_nt: TGTGCCAGCAGTGAAGAGGACAGGGTGGAAACTGAAGCTTTCTTT
d_call: TRBD2; v_call: TRBV18; j_call: TRBJ2-3; clone_size: NA; cdr3_aa: CASSHSGRGTDTQYF; cdr3_nt: TGTGCCAGCTCACACAGCGGGAGGGGCACAGATACGCAGTATTTT
d_call: TRBD1; v_call: TRBV4-2; j_call: TRBJ1-1; clone_size: NA; cdr3_aa: CASSHSSSGTGRNTEAFF; cdr3_nt: TGTGCCAGCAGCCACTCCTCGTCCGGGACAGGGCGAAACACTGAAGCTTTCTTT
d_call: NA; v_call: TRBV27; j_call: TRBJ2-1; clone_size: once; cdr3_aa: CASSSLRWGHYNEQFF; cdr3_nt: TGTGCCAGCAGTTCCCTTAGGTGGGGCCACTACAATGAGCAGTTCTTC
d_call: TRBD1; v_call: TRBV6-5; j_call: TRBJ2-7; clone_size: NA; cdr3_aa: CASSYTDRRGYEQYF; cdr3_nt: TGTGCCAGCAGTTACACGGACAGGAGAGGCTACGAGCAGTACTTC
d_call: TRBD2; v_call: TRBV25-1; j_call: TRBJ2-1; clone_size: few; cdr3_aa: CASSVSAGGPYNEQFF; cdr3_nt: TGTGCCAGCAGTGTATCAGCGGGAGGGCCCTACAATGAGCAGTTCTTC
d_call: NA; v_call: TRBV3-1/TRBV3-2; j_call: TRBJ1-4; clone_size: NA; cdr3_aa: CASSQVPGAREKLFF; cdr3_nt: TGTGCCAGCAGCCAAGTTCCAGGGGCCAGGGAAAAACTGTTTTTT
d_call: NA; v_call: TRBV7-2; j_call: TRBJ2-5; clone_size: once; cdr3_aa: CASSHGGAGETQYF; cdr3_nt: TGTGCCAGCAGCCATGGAGGGGCTGGGGAGACCCAGTACTTC
d_call: TRBD1; v_call: TRBV12-5; j_call: TRBJ2-7; clone_size: NA; cdr3_aa: CASSLVRTGALFYEQYF; cdr3_nt: TGTGCTAGTAGTTTGGTCCGGACAGGTGCCTTATTCTACGAGCAGTACTTC
d_call: NA; v_call: TRBV19; j_call: TRBJ2-1; clone_size: NA; cdr3_aa: CASSIGQGLNEQFF; cdr3_nt: TGTGCCAGTAGTATAGGGCAGGGTTTAAATGAGCAGTTCTTC
d_call: TRBD1; v_call: TRBV11-2; j_call: TRBJ2-1; clone_size: few; cdr3_aa: CASSSGTGEYNEQFF; cdr3_nt: TGTGCCAGCAGCTCCGGGACAGGGGAATACAATGAGCAGTTCTTC
d_call: NA; v_call: TRBV7-2; j_call: TRBJ1-5; clone_size: NA; cdr3_aa: CASSLLGQGSNQPQHF; cdr3_nt: TGTGCCAGCAGCTTACTTGGGCAGGGTAGCAATCAGCCCCAGCATTTT
d_call: NA; v_call: TRBV15; j_call: TRBJ2-7; clone_size: NA; cdr3_aa: CATSRESGGIYEQYF; cdr3_nt: TGTGCCACCAGCAGAGAGTCTGGGGGGATTTACGAGCAGTACTTC
d_call: TRBD1; v_call: TRBV25-1; j_call: TRBJ1-1; clone_size: NA; cdr3_aa: CASRTGRVAFF; cdr3_nt: TGTGCCAGCAGGACAGGGCGTGTGGCTTTCTTT
d_call: TRBD2; v_call: TRBV5-5; j_call: TRBJ2-2; clone_size: NA; cdr3_aa: CASSSGTNTGELFF; cdr3_nt: TGTGCCAGCAGCAGCGGGACCAACACCGGGGAGCTGTTTTTT
d_call: TRBD2; v_call: TRBV10-3; j_call: TRBJ2-5; clone_size: NA; cdr3_aa: CAISVAGGGQETQYF; cdr3_nt: TGTGCCATCAGTGTTGCCGGGGGGGGCCAGGAGACCCAGTACTTC
d_call: NA; v_call: TRBV6-2/TRBV6-3; j_call: TRBJ1-6; clone_size: NA; cdr3_aa: CASSYGGSPLHF; cdr3_nt: TGTGCCAGCAGTTACGGCGGTTCACCCCTCCACTTT
d_call: NA; v_call: TRBV9; j_call: TRBJ1-1; clone_size: once; cdr3_aa: CASSVEGHSNTEAFF; cdr3_nt: TGTGCCAGCAGCGTAGAGGGACACTCGAACACTGAAGCTTTCTTT
d_call: TRBD2; v_call: TRBV9; j_call: TRBJ2-2; clone_size: NA; cdr3_aa: CASSPGLAGGTGELFF; cdr3_nt: TGTGCCAGCAGCCCGGGACTAGCGGGGGGCACCGGGGAGCTGTTTTTT
d_call: TRBD2; v_call: TRBV5-1; j_call: TRBJ2-7; clone_size: NA; cdr3_aa: CASSLAPGGYEQYF; cdr3_nt: TGCGCCAGCAGCTTGGCTCCGGGGGGTTACGAGCAGTACTTC
d_call: TRBD2; v_call: TRBV27; j_call: TRBJ2-1; clone_size: NA; cdr3_aa: CASSPNRAGGLRNEQFF; cdr3_nt: TGTGCCAGCAGTCCAAATAGAGCGGGGGGGCTGAGAAATGAGCAGTTCTTC
d_call: TRBD2; v_call: TRBV30; j_call: TRBJ2-2; clone_size: once; cdr3_aa: CAWSRFSGGSGELFF; cdr3_nt: TGTGCCTGGAGTCGGTTTAGCGGGGGTTCCGGGGAGCTGTTTTTT
d_call: TRBD1; v_call: TRBV9; j_call: TRBJ2-2; clone_size: once; cdr3_aa: CASSGDRGPNTGELFF; cdr3_nt: TGTGCCAGCAGCGGGGACAGGGGGCCGAACACCGGGGAGCTGTTTTTT
d_call: NA; v_call: TRBV11-2; j_call: TRBJ1-2; clone_size: NA; cdr3_aa: CASSSLGGIDTF; cdr3_nt: TGTGCCAGCAGCTCACTTGGGGGCATCGACACCTTC
d_call: NA; v_call: TRBV27; j_call: TRBJ2-2; clone_size: NA; cdr3_aa: CASSLSVSIGSGELFF; cdr3_nt: TGTGCCAGCAGTTTATCGGTTAGCATTGGGAGCGGGGAGCTGTTTTTT
d_call: NA; v_call: TRBV5-5; j_call: TRBJ2-7; clone_size: few; cdr3_aa: CASSLEQSTYEQYF; cdr3_nt: TGTGCCAGCAGCTTGGAACAGTCTACCTACGAGCAGTACTTC